This T cell receptor (beta chain) comes out of a study of T-cell reconstitution after alpha-beta-depleted transplantation in children. General study points: About two months after transplant, alpha-beta T cells reportedly came from several hundred expanded graft clones. One year after transplant, T-cell counts and diversity came mostly from newly produced T cells.

Germline CDR1 is SGHDT and CDR2 is YYEEEE. The V gene end was trimmed by 5 bases and the J gene end by 8 bases; junction bases not matched to a gene: 3. This CDR3 region has 13 residues. This clonotype came up many times. Its specificity is unknown. The TCRbeta library incorporated unique molecular identifiers. From the PCR reads, TCRdb called clonotypes with MiXCR, one entry per CDR3 protein. Of 250,000 to 300,000 distinct CDR3 sequences in the sample, 6.5% to 9% were seen once. The sequence was obtained from a female patient under 10 years old who had a stem cell transplant for Fanconi anemia, so the T cells may come from the graft donor. The sample in question was peripheral blood, obtained 360 days after TCRalphabeta/CD19-depleted stem cell transplant. V gene TRBV5-6 combines with J gene TRBJ2-2, with 10 bases lining up with TRBD1. The CDR3 sequence: CASRRQGAGELFF. The CDR3 nucleotides are TGTGCCAGCAGGAGACAGGGGGCAGGGGAGCTGTTTTTT.